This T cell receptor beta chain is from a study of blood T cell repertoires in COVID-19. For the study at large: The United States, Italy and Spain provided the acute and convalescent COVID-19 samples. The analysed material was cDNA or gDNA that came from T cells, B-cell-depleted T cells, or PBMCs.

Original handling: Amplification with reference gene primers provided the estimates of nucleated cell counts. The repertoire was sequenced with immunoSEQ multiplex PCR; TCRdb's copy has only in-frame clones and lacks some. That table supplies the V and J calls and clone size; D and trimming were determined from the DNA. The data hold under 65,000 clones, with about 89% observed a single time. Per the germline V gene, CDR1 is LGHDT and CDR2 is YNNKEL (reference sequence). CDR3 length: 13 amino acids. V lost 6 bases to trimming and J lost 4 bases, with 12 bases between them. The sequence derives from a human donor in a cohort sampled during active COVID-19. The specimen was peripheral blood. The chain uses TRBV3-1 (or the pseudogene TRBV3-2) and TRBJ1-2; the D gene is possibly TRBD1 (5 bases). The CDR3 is CASRSQGTYGYTF. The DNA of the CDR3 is TGTGCCAGCAGGAGCCAGGGAACCTATGGCTACACCTTC.